Described below is a single T cell receptor beta chain sequence and its context. Antigen unknown. Germline CDR1 is SEHNR and CDR2 is FQNEAQ (reference sequence). Trimming removed 4 bases from V and 6 bases from J, with 18 bases in between. CDR3 length: 15 amino acids. The authors incorporated unique molecular identifiers into the TCR beta cDNA libraries. Each CDR3 protein is one row after TCRdb ran MiXCR on the PCR reads. The repertoire holds 700,000 to 800,000 distinct CDR3 sequences, with 25% to 30% as singletons. These data belong to a study of post-analysis software for immune sequencing data. Study conclusions and caveats: Patients with multiple sclerosis recorded significantly lower normalized Chao1 diversity than controls, the study found. Samples prepared in the same batch strongly co-clustered by F measure. Controls showed lower frequencies than patients for several TRBV segments, and TRBV5-6, TRBV5-1 and TRBV20-1 were among these.

This clonotype was sampled from a girl between 10 and 17 years old with multiple sclerosis. Sequenced sample: blood. The J gene is TRBJ1-1, the V gene TRBV7-9; the D gene is possibly TRBD1 (6 bases). The CDR3 protein is CASSSGERRGAEAFF. CDR3 DNA: TGTGCCAGCAGCTCAGGGGAGAGGAGAGGCGCTGAAGCTTTCTTT.